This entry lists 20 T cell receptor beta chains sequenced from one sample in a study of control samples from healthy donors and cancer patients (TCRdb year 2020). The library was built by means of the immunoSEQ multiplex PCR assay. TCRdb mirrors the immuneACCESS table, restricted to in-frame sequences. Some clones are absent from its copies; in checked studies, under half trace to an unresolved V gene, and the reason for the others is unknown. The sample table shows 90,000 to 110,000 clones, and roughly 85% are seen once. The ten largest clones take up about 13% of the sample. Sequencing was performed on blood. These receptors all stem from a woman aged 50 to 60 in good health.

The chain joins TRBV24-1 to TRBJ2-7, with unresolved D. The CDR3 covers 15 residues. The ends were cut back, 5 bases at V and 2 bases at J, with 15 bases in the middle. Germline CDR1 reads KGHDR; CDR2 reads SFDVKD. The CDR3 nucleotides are TGTGCCACCAGTGTTTCGAGCGAATCTGCCTACGAGCAGTACTTC. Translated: CATSVSSESAYEQYF.

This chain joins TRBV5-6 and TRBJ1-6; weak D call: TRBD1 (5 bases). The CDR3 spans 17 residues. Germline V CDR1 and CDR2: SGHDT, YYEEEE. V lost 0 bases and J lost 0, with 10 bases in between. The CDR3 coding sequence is TGTGCCAGCAGCTTGGTCGGGGGAAGCTCCTATAATTCACCCCTCCACTTT. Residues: CASSLVGGSSYNSPLHF.

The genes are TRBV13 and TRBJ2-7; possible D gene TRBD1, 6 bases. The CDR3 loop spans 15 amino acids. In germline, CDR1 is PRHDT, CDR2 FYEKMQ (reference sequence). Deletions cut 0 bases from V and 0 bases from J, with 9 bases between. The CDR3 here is CASSLGRGSSYEQYF. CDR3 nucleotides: TGTGCCAGCAGCTTAGGGAGGGGGAGCTCCTACGAGCAGTACTTC.

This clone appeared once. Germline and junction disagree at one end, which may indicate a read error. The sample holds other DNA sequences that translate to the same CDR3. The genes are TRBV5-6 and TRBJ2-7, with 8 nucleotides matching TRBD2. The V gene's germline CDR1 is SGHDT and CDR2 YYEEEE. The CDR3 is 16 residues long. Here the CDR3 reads CASSYIGTSNPYEQYF. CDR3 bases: TGCGCCAGCAGCTATATTGGGACTAGTAATCCCTACGAGCAGTACTTC.

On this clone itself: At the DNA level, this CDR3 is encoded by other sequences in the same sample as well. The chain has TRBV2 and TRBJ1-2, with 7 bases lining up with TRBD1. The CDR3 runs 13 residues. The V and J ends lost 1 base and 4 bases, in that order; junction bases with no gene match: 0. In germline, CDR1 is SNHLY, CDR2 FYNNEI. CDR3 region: CASSEGQGYGYTF. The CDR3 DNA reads TGTGCCAGCAGTGAAGGACAGGGCTATGGCTACACCTTC.

CDR3 protein: CASSQRKTEAFF. The CDR3 DNA reads TGTGCCAGCAGTCAAAGAAAGACTGAAGCTTTCTTT. The chain joins TRBV6-2 or TRBV6-3 to TRBJ1-1; D not certain. CDR3 size: 12 residues. V lost 5 bases, J lost 5 bases, and 9 bases lay in between. Germline values: CDR1 MNHEY, CDR2 SVGEGT.

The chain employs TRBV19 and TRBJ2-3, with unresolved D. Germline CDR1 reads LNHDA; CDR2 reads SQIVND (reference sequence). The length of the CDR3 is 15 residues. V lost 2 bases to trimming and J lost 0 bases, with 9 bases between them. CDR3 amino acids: CASSITSASTDTQYF. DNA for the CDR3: TGTGCCAGTAGTATAACGAGCGCTAGCACAGATACGCAGTATTTT.

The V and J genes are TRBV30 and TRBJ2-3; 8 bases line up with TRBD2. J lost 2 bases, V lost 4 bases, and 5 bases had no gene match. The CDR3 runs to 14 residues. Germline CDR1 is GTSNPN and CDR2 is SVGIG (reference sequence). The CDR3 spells CAWTGTRVTDTQYF. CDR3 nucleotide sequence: TGTGCCTGGACCGGGACTAGGGTCACAGATACGCAGTATTTT.

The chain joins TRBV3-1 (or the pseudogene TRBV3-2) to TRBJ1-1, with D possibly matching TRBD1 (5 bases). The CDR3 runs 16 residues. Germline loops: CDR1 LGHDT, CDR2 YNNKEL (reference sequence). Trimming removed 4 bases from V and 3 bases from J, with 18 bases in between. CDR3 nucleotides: TGTGCCAGCAGCCCTAGGGGACGCTTGAGGGACACTGAAGCTTTCTTT. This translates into CASSPRGRLRDTEAFF.

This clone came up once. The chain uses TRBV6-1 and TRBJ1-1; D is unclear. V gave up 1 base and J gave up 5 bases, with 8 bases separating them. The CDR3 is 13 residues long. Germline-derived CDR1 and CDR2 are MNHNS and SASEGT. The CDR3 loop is CASSEVMSTEAFF. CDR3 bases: TGTGCCAGCAGTGAAGTGATGAGTACTGAAGCTTTCTTT.

In DNA, the CDR3 is TGTGCCAGCAGCACAGACAGGGCGACTAATGAAAAACTGTTTTTT. This sequence encodes CASSTDRATNEKLFF. The chain is built from TRBV7-2 and TRBJ1-4, with 7 bases identical to TRBD1. Germline V CDR1 and CDR2: SGHTA, FQGNSA. CDR3 length: 15 residues. V lost 5 bases to trimming and J lost 2 bases; unmatched junction nucleotides: 5.

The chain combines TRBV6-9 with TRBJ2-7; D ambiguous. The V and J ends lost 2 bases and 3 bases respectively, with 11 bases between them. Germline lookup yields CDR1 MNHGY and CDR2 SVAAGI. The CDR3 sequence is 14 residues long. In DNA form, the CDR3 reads TGTGCCAGCAGTTATACGGAAGAACTCTACGAGCAGTACTTC. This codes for CASSYTEELYEQYF.

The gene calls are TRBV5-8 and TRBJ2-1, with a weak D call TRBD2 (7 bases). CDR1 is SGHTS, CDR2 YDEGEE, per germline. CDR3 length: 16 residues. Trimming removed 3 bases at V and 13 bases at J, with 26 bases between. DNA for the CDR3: TGTGCCAGCAGCTACCACTATAGGGGGGGCCCAACCGTTCAGTTCTTC. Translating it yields CASSYHYRGGPTVQFF.

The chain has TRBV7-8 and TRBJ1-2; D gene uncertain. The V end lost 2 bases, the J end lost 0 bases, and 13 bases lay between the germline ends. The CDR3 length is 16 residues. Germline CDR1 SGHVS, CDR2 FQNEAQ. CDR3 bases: TGTGCCAGCAGCTTATTCGTTGAAGAGCCTAACTATGGCTACACCTTC. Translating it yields CASSLFVEEPNYGYTF.

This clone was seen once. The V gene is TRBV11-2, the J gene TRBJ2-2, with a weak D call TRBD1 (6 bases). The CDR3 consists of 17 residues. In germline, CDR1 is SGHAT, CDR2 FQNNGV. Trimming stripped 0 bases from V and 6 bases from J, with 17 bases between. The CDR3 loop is CASSLDLWGRRAGELFF. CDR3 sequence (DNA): TGTGCCAGCAGCTTAGATCTATGGGGGCGCAGGGCCGGGGAGCTGTTTTTT.

CDR3 nucleotides: TGTGCCAGCAGCCCGGGACATGGCAATCAGCCCCAGCATTTT. The encoded protein is CASSPGHGNQPQHF. This chain links TRBV3-1 (or the pseudogene TRBV3-2) with TRBJ1-5, with a weak D call TRBD1 (6 bases). CDR3 length: 14 amino acids. Trimming took 4 bases from V and 2 from J, leaving 9 bases between them. Germline loops: CDR1 LGHDT, CDR2 YNNKEL (reference sequence).

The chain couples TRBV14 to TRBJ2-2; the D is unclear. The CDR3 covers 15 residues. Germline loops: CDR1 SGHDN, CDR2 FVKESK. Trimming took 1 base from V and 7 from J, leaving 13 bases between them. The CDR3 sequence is CASSQVRTDGGELFF. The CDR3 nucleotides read TGTGCCAGCAGCCAAGTCCGCACAGATGGCGGGGAGCTGTTTTTT. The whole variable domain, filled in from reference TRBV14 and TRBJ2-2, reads EAGVTQFPSHSVIEKGQTVTLRCDPISGHDNLYWYRRVMGKEIKFLLHFVKESKQDESGMPNNRFLAERTGGTYSTLKVQPAELEDSGVYFCASSQVRTDGGELFFGEGSRLTVL.

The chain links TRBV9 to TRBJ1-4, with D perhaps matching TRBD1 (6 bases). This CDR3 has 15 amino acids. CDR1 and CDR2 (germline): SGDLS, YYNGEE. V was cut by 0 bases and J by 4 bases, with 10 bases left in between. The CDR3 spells CASSVAEQGNEKLFF. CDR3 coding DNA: TGTGCCAGCAGCGTAGCGGAACAGGGTAATGAAAAACTGTTTTTT.

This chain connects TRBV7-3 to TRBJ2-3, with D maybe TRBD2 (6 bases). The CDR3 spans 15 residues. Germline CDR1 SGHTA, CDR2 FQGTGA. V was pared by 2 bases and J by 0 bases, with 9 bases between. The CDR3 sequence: CASSLFGTSTDTQYF. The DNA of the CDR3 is TGTGCCAGCAGCTTATTTGGGACTAGCACAGATACGCAGTATTTT.

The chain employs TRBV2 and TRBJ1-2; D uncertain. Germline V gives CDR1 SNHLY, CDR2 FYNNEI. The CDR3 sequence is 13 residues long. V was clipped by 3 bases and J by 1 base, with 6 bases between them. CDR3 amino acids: CASSDDGNYGYTF. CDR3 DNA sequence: TGTGCCAGCAGTGATGACGGTAACTATGGCTACACCTTC.